This T cell receptor (beta chain) was found in a study of monozygotic twins with inflammatory bowel disease. Per the germline V gene, CDR1 is MNHNS and CDR2 is SASEGT. The CDR3 has 15 amino acids. Two rounds of nested PCR, of around 16 and 10 cycles, were run on TCRalpha and TCRbeta cDNA. TCRdb processed the 5' RACE reads again and assigns one entry to each CDR3 protein, with no DNA. This listing includes approximately 400,000 distinct CDR3 sequences. This sequence was found in a human donor with ulcerative colitis or Crohn's disease, or a healthy co-twin of an affected twin (not recorded which). Sequenced sample: blood. This rearrangement joins TRBV6-1 to TRBJ2-5; the TRBD1 assignment by TCRdb is unverifiable without DNA. CDR3: CASTPARGLQETQYF.